The T cell receptor (beta chain) under discussion was sequenced for a study of shared clonotypes between healthy human individuals. A word on this clone: The sample has other DNA sequences that encode this CDR3 too.

Per germline, CDR1 SGDLS and CDR2 YYNGEE. With 2 bases removed from V and 1 base from J, the gap between germline ends came to 9 bases. The length of the CDR3 is 14 residues. The data were produced by immunoSEQ multiplex PCR, yet TCRdb's version contains in-frame clones alone and is incomplete. This table has hundreds of thousands of clones, roughly 70% appearing once. This TCR derives from a young woman in good health. Sequencing input: memory CD4+ T cells sorted from blood. As for subset: CD45RA-negative fraction. The J gene is TRBJ2-5, the V gene TRBV9; D not resolved. The CDR3 loop reads CASSVGGSQETQYF. As DNA, the CDR3 is TGTGCCAGCAGCGTCGGCGGATCCCAAGAGACCCAGTACTTC.